This T cell receptor (beta chain) was found in a study of prognosis after radiotherapy for stage I lung cancer. Study-wide points: The median unique TCR clone count dropped from about 9,200 to 6,500 after stereotactic body radiation therapy. Whether the expanded TCR clones were tumor-specific was not determined.

There are many counts of this clonotype. Its target is not known. Multiplex PCR in two rounds served to amplify TCR beta CDR3 from genomic DNA. During first-round PCR, primers specific to each TRBV and TRBJ gene were used. TCRdb redid the calling of the multiplex PCR reads with MiXCR, one entry per CDR3 protein. The table shows under 30,000 distinct CDR3 sequences, with 31% occurring only once. The material sequenced was PBMCs, taken before or after stereotactic body radiation therapy (not recorded which). This TCR was sampled from a donor older than 45 with non-small cell lung cancer.

CDR3 sequence: CASSPSFGGGLVADTQYF. CDR3 DNA sequence: TGTGCCAGCAGTCCCTCCTTCGGTGGGGGACTAGTGGCAGATACGCAGTATTTT. The chain carries TRBV28 and TRBJ2-3; the match to TRBD2 covers 8 bases. J gave up 4 bases and V 5 bases, and 17 bases lay outside the gene matches. Germline CDR1 MDHEN, CDR2 SYDVKM. CDR3 size: 18 residues.